The rows below give T cell receptor beta chains drawn from one sample of a study of cytomegalovirus exposure and HLA in healthy donors. Sequencing used immunoSEQ multiplex PCR; TCRdb keeps in-frame clones, though not all of them. The sample lists under 150,000 clones; over 65% were seen once. The source material was PBMCs. These receptors were obtained from a man between 18 and 35 years old in good health and CMV-seronegative. Both conserved end residues are part of each CDR3. The D gene is left open where the match is weak. Size tells how often a clone was seen (once, few, many) or the class of an expanded clone, and some rows leave it out.

v_gene: TRBV5-1
j_gene: TRBJ1-4
d_gene: -
abundance: -
CDR3nt: TGCGCCAGCAGCTCACAGGCGGCGAGTGAAAAACTGTTTTTT
CDR3aa: CASSSQAASEKLFF

v_gene: TRBV7-2
j_gene: TRBJ2-5
d_gene: -
abundance: once
CDR3nt: TGTGCCAGCAGCTCCAATTCGGGGCAAGAGACCCAGTACTTC
CDR3aa: CASSSNSGQETQYF

v_gene: TRBV6-5
j_gene: TRBJ2-3
d_gene: TRBD2
abundance: -
CDR3nt: TGTGCCAGCAGTTCGGTGGCGGGGGGGCAGGATACGCAGTATTTT
CDR3aa: CASSSVAGGQDTQYF

v_gene: TRBV27
j_gene: TRBJ1-6
d_gene: TRBD1
abundance: -
CDR3nt: TGTGCCAGCAGTTCACCCGGGACAGGGAATTCACCCCTCCACTTT
CDR3aa: CASSSPGTGNSPLHF

v_gene: TRBV15
j_gene: TRBJ2-3
d_gene: TRBD2
abundance: -
CDR3nt: TGTGCCACCAGCAGCCAATCCGGGACTAGGCCGTGGGATACGCAGTATTTT
CDR3aa: CATSSQSGTRPWDTQYF

v_gene: TRBV21-1
j_gene: TRBJ1-2
d_gene: -
abundance: once
CDR3nt: TGTGCCAGCAGCCCCATCCCCCCGCGGGGACAGGGAATATGTGGCTACACCTTC
CDR3aa: CASSPIPPRGQGICGYTF

v_gene: TRBV6-4
j_gene: TRBJ2-7
d_gene: -
abundance: few
CDR3nt: TGTGCCAGCAGTGAGCCGCGACAGGCAAATCCCTACGAGCAGTACTTC
CDR3aa: CASSEPRQANPYEQYF

v_gene: TRBV7-2
j_gene: TRBJ1-2
d_gene: -
abundance: -
CDR3nt: TGTGCCAGCAGCTTAGAGGCAGGTCCTAACTATGGCTACACCTTC
CDR3aa: CASSLEAGPNYGYTF

v_gene: TRBV11-3
j_gene: TRBJ2-7
d_gene: TRBD1
abundance: -
CDR3nt: TGTGCCAGCAGCCCAGGGGGGACAGGGGACAACGAGCAGTACTTC
CDR3aa: CASSPGGTGDNEQYF

v_gene: TRBV19
j_gene: TRBJ1-2
d_gene: TRBD1
abundance: -
CDR3nt: TGTGCCAGTAGTACGACAGGGGGGGCAAGGCATGGCTACACCTTC
CDR3aa: CASSTTGGARHGYTF

v_gene: TRBV6-5
j_gene: TRBJ1-3
d_gene: TRBD1
abundance: -
CDR3nt: TGTGCCAGCAGTTACGGGGACAGGGGGAACACCATATATTTT
CDR3aa: CASSYGDRGNTIYF

v_gene: TRBV4-1
j_gene: TRBJ1-2
d_gene: -
abundance: -
CDR3nt: TGCGCCAGCAGCCAAGCTCGGACAGCCGTTAACTATGGCTACACCTTC
CDR3aa: CASSQARTAVNYGYTF

v_gene: TRBV7-8
j_gene: TRBJ1-2
d_gene: -
abundance: -
CDR3nt: TGTGCCAGCAGACGAGGGGAGGAAGGCCCTGGCTACACCTTC
CDR3aa: CASRRGEEGPGYTF

v_gene: TRBV6-6
j_gene: TRBJ1-5
d_gene: -
abundance: -
CDR3nt: TGTGCCAGCAGCCGAGGACAGACTAGCAATCAGCCCCAGCATTTT
CDR3aa: CASSRGQTSNQPQHF